This TCR beta chain derives from a study of follicular helper T cells after annual influenza vaccination. Study conclusions and caveats: Undersampling of the much larger non-cTfh compartments could not be excluded for influenza clone enrichment. Successive annual vaccinations recalled a recurrent oligoclonal ICOS+CD38+ cTfh response with influenza-specific clonotypes.

This CDR3 has 14 amino acids. The ends were cut back, 4 bases at V and 4 bases at J, with 12 bases in the middle. The V gene's germline CDR1 is SGDLS and CDR2 YYNGEE. TCRB sequencing was done at Survey resolution level. Sequenced by immunoSEQ multiplex PCR; TCRdb stores in-frame clones only, minus some. The sample gives around 10,000 clones, about 80% of which show up once; more than 0.9% is in the top ten. Time point in this sample: 2014-2015 season, pre-vaccination. On this clone: Its antigen is as yet unknown.

This TCR derives from an adult who received the influenza vaccine. The specimen comprised CXCR5- memory CD4+ T cells sorted from blood, sampled on the day of influenza vaccination. This sequence joins TRBV9 and TRBJ1-3; D is possibly TRBD1 (5 bases). CDR3 sequence: CASSSGGVGNTIYF. The CDR3 DNA is TGTGCCAGCAGCTCAGGAGGGGTCGGAAACACCATATATTTT.